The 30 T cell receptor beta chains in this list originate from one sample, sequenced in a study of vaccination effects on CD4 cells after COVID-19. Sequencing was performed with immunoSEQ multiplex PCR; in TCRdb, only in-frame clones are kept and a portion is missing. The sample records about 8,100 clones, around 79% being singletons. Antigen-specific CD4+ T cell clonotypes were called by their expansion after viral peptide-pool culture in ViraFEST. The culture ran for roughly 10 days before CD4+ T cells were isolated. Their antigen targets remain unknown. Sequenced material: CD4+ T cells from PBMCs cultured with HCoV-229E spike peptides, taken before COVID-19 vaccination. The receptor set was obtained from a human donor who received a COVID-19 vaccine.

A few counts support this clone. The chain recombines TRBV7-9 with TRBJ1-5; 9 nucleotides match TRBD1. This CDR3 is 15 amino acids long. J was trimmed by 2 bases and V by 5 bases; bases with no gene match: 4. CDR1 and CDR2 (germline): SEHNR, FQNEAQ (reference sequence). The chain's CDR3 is CASSLRTGGNQPQHF. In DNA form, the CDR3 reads TGTGCCAGCAGCCTGCGGACAGGGGGCAATCAGCCCCAGCATTTT.

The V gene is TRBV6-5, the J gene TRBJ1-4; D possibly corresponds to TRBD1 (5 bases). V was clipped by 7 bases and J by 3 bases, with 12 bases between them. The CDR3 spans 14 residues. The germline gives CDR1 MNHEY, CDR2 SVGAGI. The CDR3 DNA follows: TGTGCCAGCAAAGGGACTCATCCTAATGAAAAACTGTTTTTT. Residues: CASKGTHPNEKLFF.

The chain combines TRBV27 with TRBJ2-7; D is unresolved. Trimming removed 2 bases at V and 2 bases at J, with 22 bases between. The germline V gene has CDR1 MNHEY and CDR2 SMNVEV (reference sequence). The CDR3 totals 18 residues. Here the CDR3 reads CASSLPSMTRKGTYEQYF. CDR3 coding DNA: TGTGCCAGCAGTTTACCATCTATGACGAGAAAAGGGACCTACGAGCAGTACTTC.

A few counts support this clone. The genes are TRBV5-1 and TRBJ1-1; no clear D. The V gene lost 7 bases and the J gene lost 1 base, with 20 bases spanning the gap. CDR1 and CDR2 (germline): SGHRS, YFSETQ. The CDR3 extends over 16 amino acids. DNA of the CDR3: TGCGCCAGCCGACAAATCGAAATATCAAGGAACACTGAAGCTTTCTTT. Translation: CASRQIEISRNTEAFF.

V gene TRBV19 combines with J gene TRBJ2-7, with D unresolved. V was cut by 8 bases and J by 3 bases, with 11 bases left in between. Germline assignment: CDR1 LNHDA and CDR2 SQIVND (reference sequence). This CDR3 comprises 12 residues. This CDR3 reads CASGNVFYEQYF. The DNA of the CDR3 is TGTGCCAGTGGTAATGTATTCTACGAGCAGTACTTC.

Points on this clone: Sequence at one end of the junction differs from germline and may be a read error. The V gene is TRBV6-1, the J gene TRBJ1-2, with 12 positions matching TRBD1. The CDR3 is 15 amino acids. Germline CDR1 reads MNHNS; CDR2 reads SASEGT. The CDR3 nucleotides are TGTGCCAGCAGTGAACCATCGGGACAGGGGGCTGAGGTAGACTTC. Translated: CASSEPSGQGAEVDF.

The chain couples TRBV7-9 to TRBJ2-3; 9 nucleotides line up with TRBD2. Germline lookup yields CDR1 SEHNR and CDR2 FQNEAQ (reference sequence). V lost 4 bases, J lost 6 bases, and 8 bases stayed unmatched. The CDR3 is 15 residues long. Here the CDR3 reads CASSSLAGVPDTQYF. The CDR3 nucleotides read TGTGCCAGCAGCTCCTTAGCGGGGGTCCCGGATACGCAGTATTTT.

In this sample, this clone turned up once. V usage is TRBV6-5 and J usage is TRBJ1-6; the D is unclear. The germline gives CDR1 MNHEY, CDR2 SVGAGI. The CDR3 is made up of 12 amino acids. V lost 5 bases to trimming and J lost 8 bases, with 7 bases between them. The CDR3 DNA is TGTGCCAGCAGTCCGACATATTCACCCCTCCACTTT. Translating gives CASSPTYSPLHF.

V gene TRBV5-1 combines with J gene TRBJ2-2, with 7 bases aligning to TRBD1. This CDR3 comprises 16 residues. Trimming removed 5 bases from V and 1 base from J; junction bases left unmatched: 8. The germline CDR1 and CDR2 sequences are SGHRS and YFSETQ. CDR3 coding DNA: TGCGCCAGCAGAGTTAGACAGGGCGGGAACACCGGGGAGCTGTTTTTT. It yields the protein CASRVRQGGNTGELFF.

The CDR3 DNA reads as TGTGCCAGTAGTATAGATCCGGACGGAGCCTATGGCTACACCTTC. Translating it yields CASSIDPDGAYGYTF. The rearrangement links TRBV19 to TRBJ1-2; D remains ambiguous. The CDR3 runs 15 residues. CDR1 and CDR2 from the germline V gene are LNHDA and SQIVND (reference sequence). V lost 0 bases and J lost 4, with 12 bases in between.

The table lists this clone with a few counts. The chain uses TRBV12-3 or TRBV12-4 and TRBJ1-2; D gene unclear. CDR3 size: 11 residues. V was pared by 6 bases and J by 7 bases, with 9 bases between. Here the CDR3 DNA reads TGTGCCAGCAGCATAAGCACTGGCTACACCTTC. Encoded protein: CASSISTGYTF.

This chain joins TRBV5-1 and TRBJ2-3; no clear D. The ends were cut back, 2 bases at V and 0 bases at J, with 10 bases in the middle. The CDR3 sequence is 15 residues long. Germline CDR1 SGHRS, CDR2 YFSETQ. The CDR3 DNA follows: TGCGCCAGCAGCTTATCGGGCTATAGCACAGATACGCAGTATTTT. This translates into CASSLSGYSTDTQYF.

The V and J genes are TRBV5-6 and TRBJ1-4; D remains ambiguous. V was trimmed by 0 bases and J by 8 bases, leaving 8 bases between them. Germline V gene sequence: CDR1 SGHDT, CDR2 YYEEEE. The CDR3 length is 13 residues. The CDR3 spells CASSLVPGEKLFF. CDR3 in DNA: TGTGCCAGCAGCTTGGTTCCAGGCGAAAAACTGTTTTTT.

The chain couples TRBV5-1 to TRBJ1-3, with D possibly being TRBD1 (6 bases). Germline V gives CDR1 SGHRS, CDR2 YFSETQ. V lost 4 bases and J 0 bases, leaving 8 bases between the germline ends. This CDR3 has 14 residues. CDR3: CASSMDSSGNTIYF. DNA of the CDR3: TGCGCCAGCAGCATGGACAGCTCTGGAAACACCATATATTTT. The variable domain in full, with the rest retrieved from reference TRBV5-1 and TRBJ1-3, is KAGVTQTPRYLIKTRGQQVTLSCSPISGHRSVSWYQQTPGQGLQFLFEYFSETQRNKGNFPGRFSGRQFSNSRSEMNVSTLELGDSALYLCASSMDSSGNTIYFGEGSWLTVV.

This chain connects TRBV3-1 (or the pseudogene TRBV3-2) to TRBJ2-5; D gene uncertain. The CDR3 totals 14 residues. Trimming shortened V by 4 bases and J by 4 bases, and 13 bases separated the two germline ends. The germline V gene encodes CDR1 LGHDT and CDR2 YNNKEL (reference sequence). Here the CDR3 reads CASSLKTRSETQYF. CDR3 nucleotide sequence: TGTGCCAGCAGCCTGAAAACGCGGTCAGAGACCCAGTACTTC.

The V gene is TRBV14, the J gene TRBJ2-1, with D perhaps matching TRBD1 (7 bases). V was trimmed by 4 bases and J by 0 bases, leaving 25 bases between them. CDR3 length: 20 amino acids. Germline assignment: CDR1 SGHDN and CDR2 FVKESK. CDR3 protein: CASSLTGLIGGLSSYNEQFF. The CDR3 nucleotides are TGTGCCAGCAGCCTTACGGGACTTATAGGGGGCTTGAGCTCCTACAATGAGCAGTTCTTC.

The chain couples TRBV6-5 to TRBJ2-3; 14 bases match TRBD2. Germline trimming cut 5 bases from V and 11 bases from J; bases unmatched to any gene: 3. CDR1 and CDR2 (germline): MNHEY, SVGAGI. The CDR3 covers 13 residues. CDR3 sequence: CASSPGTSGGQYF. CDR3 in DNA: TGTGCCAGCAGTCCCGGGACTAGCGGGGGGCAGTATTTT.

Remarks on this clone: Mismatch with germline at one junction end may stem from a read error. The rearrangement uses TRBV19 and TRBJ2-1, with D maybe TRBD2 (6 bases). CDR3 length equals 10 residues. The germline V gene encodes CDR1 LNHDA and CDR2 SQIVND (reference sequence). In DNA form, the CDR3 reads TGTGCCAGTCTCTATCGGGACTTCATCTTC. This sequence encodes CASLYRDFIF.

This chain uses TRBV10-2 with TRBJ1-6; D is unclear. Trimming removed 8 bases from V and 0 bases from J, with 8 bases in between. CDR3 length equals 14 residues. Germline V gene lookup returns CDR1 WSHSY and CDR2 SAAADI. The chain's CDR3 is CASRLSSYNSPLHF. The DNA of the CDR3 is TGCGCCAGCCGATTGAGCTCCTATAATTCACCCCTCCACTTT.

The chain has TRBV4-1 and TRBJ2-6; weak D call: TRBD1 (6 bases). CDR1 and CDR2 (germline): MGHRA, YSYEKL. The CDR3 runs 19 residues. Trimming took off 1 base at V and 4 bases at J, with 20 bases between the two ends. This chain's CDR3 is CASSQGMARGMRGANVLTF. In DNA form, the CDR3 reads TGCGCCAGCAGCCAAGGGATGGCTAGGGGGATGAGGGGGGCCAACGTCCTGACTTTC.

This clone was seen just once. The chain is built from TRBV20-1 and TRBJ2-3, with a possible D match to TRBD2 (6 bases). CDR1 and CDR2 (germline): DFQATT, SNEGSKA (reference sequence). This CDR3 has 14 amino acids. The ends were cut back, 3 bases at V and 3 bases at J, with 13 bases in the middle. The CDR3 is CSASSAGETDTQYF. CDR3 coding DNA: TGCAGTGCTAGTTCAGCGGGCGAGACAGATACGCAGTATTTT.

The DNA of the CDR3 is TGCGCCAGCAGCTTGGACGAGCCACGCACAGATACGCAGTATTTT. It codes for CASSLDEPRTDTQYF. The genes are TRBV5-1 and TRBJ2-3; D is unclear. Germline CDR1 and CDR2: SGHRS and YFSETQ. The CDR3 spans 15 residues. V was shortened by 0 bases and J by 1 base, with 9 bases between the two germline ends.

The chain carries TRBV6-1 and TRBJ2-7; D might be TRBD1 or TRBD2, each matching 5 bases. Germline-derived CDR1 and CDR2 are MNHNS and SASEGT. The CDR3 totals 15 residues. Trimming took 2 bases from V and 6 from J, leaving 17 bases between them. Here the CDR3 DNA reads TGTGCCAGCAGTGAACCGGGGCAGGGAATCGGCGAGCAGTACTTC. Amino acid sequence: CASSEPGQGIGEQYF.

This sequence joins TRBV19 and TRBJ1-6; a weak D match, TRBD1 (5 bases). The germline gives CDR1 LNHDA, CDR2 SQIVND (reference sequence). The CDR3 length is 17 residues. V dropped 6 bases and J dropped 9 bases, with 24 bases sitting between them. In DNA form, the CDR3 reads TGTGCCAGTAGCGCCCAGGGAGCTGCCCTCGTCCCTTCACCCCTCCACTTT. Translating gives CASSAQGAALVPSPLHF.

CDR3: CASSQNRDRPYEQYF. The CDR3 coding sequence is TGCGCCAGCAGCCAGAACCGGGACAGACCCTACGAGCAGTACTTC. The genes are TRBV4-1 and TRBJ2-7, with TRBD1 matching 7 bases. CDR1 is MGHRA and CDR2 is YSYEKL in the germline V gene. V gave up 3 bases and J gave up 2 bases; unmatched junction bases: 7. The CDR3 spans 15 residues.

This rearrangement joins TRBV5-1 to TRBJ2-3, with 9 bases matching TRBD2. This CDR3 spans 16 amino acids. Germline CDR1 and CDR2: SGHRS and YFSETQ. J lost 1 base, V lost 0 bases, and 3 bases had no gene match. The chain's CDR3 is CASSLDASGGTDTQYF. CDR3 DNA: TGCGCCAGCAGCTTGGATGCTAGCGGGGGCACAGATACGCAGTATTTT.

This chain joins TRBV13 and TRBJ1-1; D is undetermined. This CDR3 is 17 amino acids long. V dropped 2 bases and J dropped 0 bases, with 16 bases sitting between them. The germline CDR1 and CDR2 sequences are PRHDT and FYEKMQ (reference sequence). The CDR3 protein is CASSLIGLSGVNTEAFF. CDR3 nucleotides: TGTGCCAGCAGCTTAATCGGTCTCTCAGGCGTGAACACTGAAGCTTTCTTT. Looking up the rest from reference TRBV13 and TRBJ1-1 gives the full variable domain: AAGVIQSPRHLIKEKRETATLKCYPIPRHDTVYWYQQGPGQDPQFLISFYEKMQSDKGSIPDRFSAQQFSDYHSELNMSSLELGDSALYFCASSLIGLSGVNTEAFFGQGTRLTVV.

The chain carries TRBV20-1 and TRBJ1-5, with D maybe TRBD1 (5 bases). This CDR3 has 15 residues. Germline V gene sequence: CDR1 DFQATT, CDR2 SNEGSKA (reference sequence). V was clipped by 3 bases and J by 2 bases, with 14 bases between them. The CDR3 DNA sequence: TGCAGTGCTAGTAGCCCGGGGGGTCGCAATCAGCCCCAGCATTTT. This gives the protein CSASSPGGRNQPQHF.

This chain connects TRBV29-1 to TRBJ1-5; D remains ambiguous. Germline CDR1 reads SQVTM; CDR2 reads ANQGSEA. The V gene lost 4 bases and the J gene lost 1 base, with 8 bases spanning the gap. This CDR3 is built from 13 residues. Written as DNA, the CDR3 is TGCAGCGTTGCCGACACGAGCAATCAGCCCCAGCATTTT. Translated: CSVADTSNQPQHF.

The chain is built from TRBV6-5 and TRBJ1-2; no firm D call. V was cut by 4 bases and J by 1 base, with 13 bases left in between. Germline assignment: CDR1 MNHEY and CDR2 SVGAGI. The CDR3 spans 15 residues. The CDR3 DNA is TGTGCCAGCAGTTCGCTAAGAGCACATAACTATGGCTACACCTTC. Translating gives CASSSLRAHNYGYTF.